What follows describes a single T cell receptor (beta chain). It lacks a known antigen. The record has no base qualities; no much larger clone is one base away. Enrolling through a virtual design, the prospective study's participants ranged in age from roughly 18 to 100 years and lived across about two dozen United States geographic areas. In the prospective study, cohorts were assigned on the basis of participant-reported clinical history obtained from a screening survey and a study questionnaire. Recovered participants in ImmuneRACE Cohort 3 were defined by two consecutive negative NP/OP PCR tests, clearance by a healthcare professional, or resolution of symptoms. In the prospective study, whole blood, serum and a nasopharyngeal or oropharyngeal swab were collected from each participant by mobile phlebotomists. Participants in the prospective study had the option to provide additional blood draws and questionnaires over a roughly two-month period. Blood samples from the prospective study were shipped frozen or at room temperature prior to DNA extraction.

The data are from a study of blood T cell repertoires in COVID-19 (dated by TCRdb to the early 2020s). Regarding the research as a whole: Samples from collaborators originated in the United States, Italy and Spain and spanned both the acute and convalescent phases of COVID-19. The prospective study material was composed of cDNA or gDNA derived from T cells, B-cell-depleted T cells, or PBMCs. Subjects who had been exposed to COVID-19, were actively infected with it, or had recovered from it provided the deeply sampled blood TCRbeta repertoires that made up the dataset. The repertoires were released in a freely available public database meant as a resource for research on the immune response to SARS-CoV-2. The samples were drawn from the first 160 participants of the ongoing ImmuneRACE study and from over 950 subjects provided by 6 global collaborators. A de-identified subject ID, COVID-19 status, age in years and sex were almost always included in the sample metadata. Where available, HLA class I and class II types were taken from metadata supplied by the sample provider and were not determined by assay-based typing. Points the paper makes about the study in general: Clinical and demographic metadata were provided uncurated, with the amount varying by source and participant.

There are 13 amino acids in the CDR3, from cysteine to phenylalanine inclusive. CDR3 DNA is the only sequence kept; it has 39 bases, read in frame from the first base. A distance of 12 bases separates the germline ends of V and J, which lose 2 bases and 5 bases respectively. CDR1 and CDR2 are read off the germline V gene as SQVTM and ANQGSEA. TCRbeta CDR3 regions were amplified from genomic DNA using the immunoSEQ Assay, a bias-controlled multiplex PCR. Per the authors' processing: Nucleated cell counts per sample were estimated from amplification of reference gene primers within the assay. To quantify the absolute abundance of each unique TCRbeta CDR3 rearrangement, sequence reads were collapsed and filtered. For each sample, productive Simpson clonality was calculated as the square root of Simpson's diversity index over productive rearrangements. Imported from immuneACCESS, the table was reduced by TCRdb to in-frame sequences with V and J called. These copies leave out some clones; in studies compared against another copy, an unresolved V gene accounts for under half, and the cause of the remainder is not known. The V and J calls and clone size come from that table; D and trimming were worked out from the DNA. The sample has about 250,000 clones on record, 75% to 90% of them singletons. The ten most abundant clones make up 2% to 3% of the sample.

The source material was PBMCs or T cells enriched from blood (not recorded which). The receptor chain draws on TRBV29-1 and TRBJ1-1; perhaps TRBD1 is the D gene, with 5 bases matching. This TCR was sampled from a woman aged 18-29 years who had recovered from COVID-19. The CDR3 region: CSVEKGLGTEAFF. The sequence in DNA is TGCAGCGTTGAAAAGGGGTTGGGGACTGAAGCTTTCTTT.